Listed here are 29 T cell receptor beta chains from one sample, sequenced in a study of blood T cell repertoires in COVID-19. Data came from immunoSEQ multiplex PCR; TCRdb stores just in-frame clones and leaves some out. The sample includes more than 200,000 clones, 80% to 90% of them seen just once. Specimen: peripheral blood. The source of these receptors is a woman aged 45-65 years with acute or convalescent COVID-19.

The gene calls are TRBV24-1 and TRBJ2-3; weak D call: TRBD1 (6 bases). V lost 7 bases and J 0 bases, leaving 10 bases between the germline ends. CDR1 KGHDR and CDR2 SFDVKD come from the germline V gene. The length of the CDR3 is 14 residues. The CDR3 is CATRGATSTDTQYF. CDR3 DNA: TGTGCCACCAGGGGGGCTACTAGCACAGATACGCAGTATTTT.

The rearrangement joins TRBV6-2 or TRBV6-3 to TRBJ1-1; the D gene is possibly TRBD1 (6 bases). Germline V gives CDR1 MNHEY, CDR2 SVGEGT. Trimming left V 5 bases short and J 4 bases short, with 14 bases between. The CDR3 is 14 residues long. CDR3 DNA: TGTGCCAGCAGTAAGCTACAGGGCAGCACTGAAGCTTTCTTT. Amino acids: CASSKLQGSTEAFF.

This rearrangement joins TRBV6-5 to TRBJ2-1, with D perhaps matching TRBD2 (6 bases). The CDR3 covers 13 residues. Trimming pared 7 bases from V and 4 bases from J, leaving 11 bases between. Germline-derived CDR1 and CDR2 are MNHEY and SVGAGI. The CDR3 nucleotides read TGTGCCAGCACCTTGGGGGGTTACAATGAGCAGTTCTTC. It yields the protein CASTLGGYNEQFF.

This clone was counted only a few times. J is TRBJ2-7 and V is TRBV19; D may be TRBD2 (5 bases). The V end was cut by 10 bases, the J end by 3 bases, with 10 bases between. The V gene's germline CDR1 is LNHDA and CDR2 SQIVND (reference sequence). There are 11 residues in the CDR3. The CDR3 bases are TGTGCCACCCAGGCGGGCTACGAGCAGTACTTC. Its protein is CATQAGYEQYF.

The chain joins TRBV21-1 to TRBJ1-6. TRBV21-1 is annotated as a pseudogene. The CDR3 is made up of 12 amino acids. The CDR3 coding sequence is TGTGTCGGGGACTCCCTGTATTCACCCCTCCACTTT. Translation: CVGDSLYSPLHF.

J is TRBJ2-3 and V is TRBV30, with 8 bases aligning to TRBD1. Germline V CDR1 and CDR2: GTSNPN, SVGIG (reference sequence). After removal of 5 bases from V and 4 bases from J, the junction contained 11 bases not matched to a gene. CDR3 length: 15 amino acids. CDR3 sequence: CAWSKGTGGPDTQYF. The CDR3 region has the DNA TGTGCCTGGTCCAAAGGGACAGGAGGGCCAGATACGCAGTATTTT. The full variable domain, its missing parts supplied by reference TRBV30 and TRBJ2-3, is SQTIHQWPATLVQPVGSPLSLECTVEGTSNPNLYWYRQAAGRGLQLLFYSVGIGQISSEVPQNLSASRPQDRQFILSSKKLLLSDSGFYLCAWSKGTGGPDTQYFGPGTRLTVL.

The chain is built from TRBV19 and TRBJ2-7; no clear D. CDR1 and CDR2 from the germline V gene are LNHDA and SQIVND (reference sequence). V was shortened by 3 bases and J by 0 bases, with 9 bases between the two germline ends. This CDR3 comprises 14 residues. The CDR3 sequence: CASSIAGSSYEQYF. The CDR3 DNA reads TGTGCCAGTAGTATCGCAGGATCCTCCTACGAGCAGTACTTC.

The chain employs TRBV30 and TRBJ2-4, with 13 positions matching TRBD2. The CDR3 runs to 19 residues. V shed 0 bases, J shed 2 bases, and the junction held 10 bases outside the gene matches. Looked up from germline, CDR1 is GTSNPN and CDR2 is SVGIG (reference sequence). CDR3 sequence reads: CAWSVKTSGRAGSKNIQYF. The CDR3 nucleotides are TGTGCCTGGAGTGTAAAAACTAGCGGGAGGGCCGGGTCCAAAAACATTCAGTACTTC.

In this sample, this clone turned up once. The chain recombines TRBV3-1 (or the pseudogene TRBV3-2) with TRBJ2-5; 12 bases map to TRBD2. Germline assignment: CDR1 LGHDT and CDR2 YNNKEL (reference sequence). The CDR3 loop spans 15 amino acids. Unmatched junction bases numbered 4, after V lost 2 bases and J lost 6 bases. This chain's CDR3 is CASSQPSGRAKTQYF. CDR3 sequence (DNA): TGTGCCAGCAGCCAACCTAGCGGGAGGGCCAAGACCCAGTACTTC.

V usage is TRBV11-3 and J usage is TRBJ2-1; 7 positions agree with TRBD2. This CDR3 contains 16 residues. J was trimmed by 2 bases and V by 1 base; bases with no gene match: 5. Germline V gene sequence: CDR1 SGHNT, CDR2 YENEEA. The chain's CDR3 is CASSLGPAGPYNEQFF. In DNA form, the CDR3 reads TGTGCCAGCAGCTTAGGTCCAGCGGGACCCTACAATGAGCAGTTCTTC.

The CDR3 DNA reads TGTGCCAGCAGTTACACCGACAGGGGGAACACCGGGGAGCTGTTTTTT. Translating gives CASSYTDRGNTGELFF. V gene TRBV6-5 combines with J gene TRBJ2-2, with TRBD1 matching 8 bases. This CDR3 is built from 16 residues. Germline V lookup: CDR1 MNHEY, CDR2 SVGAGI. V lost 2 bases to trimming and J lost 1 base; unmatched junction nucleotides: 3.

The chain couples TRBV9 to TRBJ1-2; 7 bases match TRBD1. The ends lost 1 base at V and 0 bases at J; junction bases unmatched: 3. The CDR3 runs to 15 residues. CDR1 is SGDLS and CDR2 is YYNGEE in the germline V gene. CDR3 amino acids: CASSVTGVANYGYTF. DNA of the CDR3: TGTGCCAGCAGCGTAACAGGGGTAGCTAACTATGGCTACACCTTC.

V gene TRBV5-4 combines with J gene TRBJ2-3; possibly TRBD2 for D (6 bases). Germline values: CDR1 SGHNT, CDR2 YYREEE (reference sequence). The CDR3 extends over 17 amino acids. V lost 0 bases to trimming and J lost 3 bases, with 17 bases between them. CDR3 protein: CASSLVHVRGETDTQYF. The CDR3 DNA sequence: TGTGCCAGCAGCTTGGTCCACGTGCGGGGAGAAACAGATACGCAGTATTTT.

J is TRBJ2-5 and V is TRBV18, with 9 positions matching TRBD1. Trimming cost V 3 bases and J 2 bases; bases outside gene matches: 1. Germline V gives CDR1 KGHSH, CDR2 LQKENI. The CDR3 spans 14 residues. The CDR3 DNA follows: TGTGCCAGCTCACCGGGACAGGGACAAGAGACCCAGTACTTC. It is translated as CASSPGQGQETQYF.

The chain combines TRBV12-3 or TRBV12-4 with TRBJ1-6; no clear D. V was clipped by 8 bases and J by 7 bases, with 12 bases between them. The length of the CDR3 is 13 residues. The CDR3: CASLLRENSPLHF. CDR3 in DNA: TGTGCCAGCCTACTTCGGGAAAATTCACCCCTCCACTTT.

This clone was seen just once. The rearrangement uses TRBV5-6 and TRBJ2-2; D perhaps matches TRBD1 (6 bases). V lost 1 base and J 2 bases, leaving 15 bases between the germline ends. Germline V CDR1 and CDR2: SGHDT, YYEEEE. The CDR3 spans 17 residues. CDR3 loop: CASSLYGPGANTGELFF. The CDR3 nucleotides are TGTGCCAGCAGCTTGTACGGCCCAGGGGCTAACACCGGGGAGCTGTTTTTT.

The chain combines TRBV18 with TRBJ1-5, with D unresolved. Germline V CDR1 and CDR2: KGHSH, LQKENI. The germline V and J ends were trimmed by 2 bases and 7 bases, with 12 bases remaining between them. The CDR3 runs 14 residues. The CDR3 coding sequence is TGTGCCAGCTCACCAATCCCCGAGCACCAGCCCCAGCATTTT. Its translation: CASSPIPEHQPQHF.

V is TRBV29-1 and J is TRBJ1-1, with D unresolved. V was pared by 1 base and J by 0 bases, with 9 bases between. Germline CDR1 reads SQVTM; CDR2 reads ANQGSEA. CDR3 size: 14 residues. CDR3 sequence: CSVEGVAVNTEAFF. The CDR3 nucleotides read TGCAGCGTTGAAGGGGTGGCGGTGAACACTGAAGCTTTCTTT. The variable domain in full, with the rest retrieved from reference TRBV29-1 and TRBJ1-1, is SAVISQKPSRDICQRGTSLTIQCQVDSQVTMMFWYRQQPGQSLTLIATANQGSEATYESGFVIDKFPISRPNLTFSTLTVSNMSPEDSSIYLCSVEGVAVNTEAFFGQGTRLTVV.

The V gene is TRBV6-1, the J gene TRBJ2-1, with D perhaps TRBD2 (5 bases). The CDR3 is 19 residues long. The germline V gene has CDR1 MNHNS and CDR2 SASEGT. Trimming removed 0 bases from V and 0 bases from J, with 18 bases in between. Written as DNA, the CDR3 is TGTGCCAGCAGTGAAGCGTTTTTTTTCGAGCGGAGCTCCTACAATGAGCAGTTCTTC. Residues: CASSEAFFFERSSYNEQFF.

The chain has TRBV7-2 and TRBJ1-1, with a tentative D call TRBD1 (6 bases). Looked up from germline, CDR1 is SGHTA and CDR2 is FQGNSA. The V end lost 0 bases, the J end lost 3 bases, and 23 bases lay between the germline ends. There are 19 residues in the CDR3. CDR3 nucleotide sequence: TGTGCCAGCAGCTTAGCCACCATTCAGCTGCAGGGGCACGACACTGAAGCTTTCTTT. Translated, it gives CASSLATIQLQGHDTEAFF. The full variable domain, completed using reference TRBV7-2 and TRBJ1-1, is GAGVSQSPSNKVTEKGKDVELRCDPISGHTALYWYRQSLGQGLEFLIYFQGNSAPDKSGLPSDRFSAERTGGSVSTLTIQRTQQEDSAVYLCASSLATIQLQGHDTEAFFGQGTRLTVV.

The rearrangement links TRBV28 to TRBJ1-2; 9 bases line up with TRBD1. The V gene's germline CDR1 is MDHEN and CDR2 SYDVKM. V shed 4 bases, J shed 4 bases, and the junction held 10 bases outside the gene matches. The CDR3 spans 16 residues. The CDR3 bases are TGTGCCAGCAGTTCGACAGGGGGGCTGAATATCTATGGCTACACCTTC. Its translation: CASSSTGGLNIYGYTF.

V gene TRBV19 combines with J gene TRBJ2-7, with 16 bases aligning to TRBD2. After removal of 6 bases from V and 3 bases from J, the junction contained 17 bases not matched to a gene. The CDR3 totals 20 residues. The germline V gene encodes CDR1 LNHDA and CDR2 SQIVND (reference sequence). Written as DNA, the CDR3 is TGTGCCAGTAGGAAGAGGGGGACTAGCGGGAGGGCCTATCATGACTACGAGCAGTACTTC. Translation gives CASRKRGTSGRAYHDYEQYF.

This clone was seen only a few times. This chain joins TRBV25-1 and TRBJ2-7; D not resolved. This CDR3 is built from 13 residues. Germline CDR1 MGHDK, CDR2 SYGVNS. Trimming shortened V by 8 bases and J by 0 bases, and 11 bases separated the two germline ends. The CDR3 region has the DNA TGTGCCAGCCGCGCACCTAGCTCCTACGAGCAGTACTTC. Its translation: CASRAPSSYEQYF.

The chain links TRBV19 to TRBJ2-7, with a tentative D call TRBD2 (5 bases). CDR1 and CDR2 from the germline V gene are LNHDA and SQIVND (reference sequence). CDR3 size: 16 residues. The V end lost 6 bases, the J end lost 0 bases, and 18 bases lay between the germline ends. CDR3 nucleotides: TGTGCCAGTAGCAGACCGGGGAGTCGGAGCTCCTACGAGCAGTACTTC. As protein: CASSRPGSRSSYEQYF.

This clone was found a few times. The chain recombines TRBV9 with TRBJ2-2; D possibly corresponds to TRBD2 (5 bases). The CDR3 runs to 11 residues. Trimming took 10 bases from V and 7 from J, leaving 11 bases between them. Germline assignment: CDR1 SGDLS and CDR2 YYNGEE. The CDR3, as DNA: TGTGCCGGACTGCGGAACGGGGAGCTGTTTTTT. It is translated as CAGLRNGELFF.

The count of this clone is one. This chain uses TRBV7-2 with TRBJ2-1; the D gene is possibly TRBD2 (6 bases). There are 17 residues in the CDR3. Germline V gene sequence: CDR1 SGHTA, CDR2 FQGNSA. Trimming left V 6 bases short and J 6 bases short, with 24 bases between. CDR3 residues: CASRSLGGSWRLNEQFF. CDR3 nucleotide sequence: TGTGCCAGCAGGAGTCTCGGGGGTAGCTGGAGGCTCAATGAGCAGTTCTTC.

The chain uses TRBV14 and TRBJ2-7, with 15 bases identical to TRBD2. The ends lost 1 base at V and 2 bases at J; junction bases unmatched: 12. This CDR3 is 20 amino acids long. Germline CDR1 is SGHDN and CDR2 is FVKESK. CDR3 sequence (DNA): TGTGCCAGCAGCCAAGGATTCGGGACTAGCGGGAGGTCTACCGCCTACGAGCAGTACTTC. Translated: CASSQGFGTSGRSTAYEQYF.

The genes are TRBV11-2 and TRBJ2-6; D ambiguous. The germline V and J ends were trimmed by 3 bases and 0 bases, with 6 bases remaining between them. This CDR3 comprises 15 residues. CDR1 is SGHAT and CDR2 is FQNNGV in the germline V gene. The CDR3 DNA reads TGTGCCAGCAGCTTTGGCACCTCTGGGGCCAACGTCCTGACTTTC. Translation: CASSFGTSGANVLTF.

The V and J genes are TRBV27 and TRBJ2-7, with 11 bases lining up with TRBD1. Germline V CDR1 and CDR2: MNHEY, SMNVEV (reference sequence). There are 16 residues in the CDR3. The ends lost 0 bases at V and 7 bases at J; junction bases unmatched: 8. The CDR3 nucleotides are TGTGCCAGCAGTTTATCGTTTGGACAGGGGGCGCGTGAGCAGTACTTC. It translates to CASSLSFGQGAREQYF.